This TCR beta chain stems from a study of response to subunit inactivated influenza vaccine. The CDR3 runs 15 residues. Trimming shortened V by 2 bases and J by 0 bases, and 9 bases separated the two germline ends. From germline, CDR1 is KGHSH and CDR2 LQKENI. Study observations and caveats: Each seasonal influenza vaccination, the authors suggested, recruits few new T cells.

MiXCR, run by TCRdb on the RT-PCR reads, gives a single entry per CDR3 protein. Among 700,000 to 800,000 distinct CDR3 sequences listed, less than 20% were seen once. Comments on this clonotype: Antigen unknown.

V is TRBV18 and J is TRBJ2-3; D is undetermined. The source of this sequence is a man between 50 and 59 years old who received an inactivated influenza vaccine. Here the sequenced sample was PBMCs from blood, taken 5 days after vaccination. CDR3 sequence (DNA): TGTGCCAGCTCACCAGGTTATGCTAGCACAGATACGCAGTATTTT. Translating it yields CASSPGYASTDTQYF.